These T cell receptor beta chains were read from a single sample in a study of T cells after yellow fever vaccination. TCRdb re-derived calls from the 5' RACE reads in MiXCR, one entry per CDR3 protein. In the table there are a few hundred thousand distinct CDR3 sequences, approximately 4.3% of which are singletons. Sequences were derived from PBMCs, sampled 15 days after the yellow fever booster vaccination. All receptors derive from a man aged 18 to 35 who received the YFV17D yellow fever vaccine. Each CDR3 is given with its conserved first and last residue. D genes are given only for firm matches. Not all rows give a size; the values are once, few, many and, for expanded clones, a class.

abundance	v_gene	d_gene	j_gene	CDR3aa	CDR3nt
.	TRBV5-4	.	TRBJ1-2	CASSSDVLLNYGYTF	TGTGCCAGCAGCTCCGACGTTCTCTTAAACTATGGCTACACCTTC
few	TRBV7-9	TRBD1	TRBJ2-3	CASRTTGGQSDTQYF	TGTGCCAGCAGGACCACAGGGGGCCAGTCAGATACGCAGTATTTT
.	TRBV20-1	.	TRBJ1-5	CSALTNRDKEPQHF	TGCAGTGCTCTGACCAATAGGGACAAGGAGCCCCAGCATTTT
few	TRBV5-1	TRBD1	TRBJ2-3	CASSETGLGSTDTQYF	TGCGCCAGCAGCGAGACAGGGCTAGGGAGCACAGATACGCAGTATTTT
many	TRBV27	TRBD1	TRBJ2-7	CASSPLGDRTYEQYF	TGTGCCAGCAGTCCACTCGGGGACAGGACCTACGAGCAGTACTTC
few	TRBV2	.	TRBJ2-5	CASSEILRETQYF	TGTGCCAGCAGTGAGATTCTGCGGGAGACCCAGTACTTC
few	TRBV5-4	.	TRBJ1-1	CASSLFGTNGEAFF	TGTGCCAGCAGCTTGTTCGGGACGAACGGTGAAGCTTTCTTT
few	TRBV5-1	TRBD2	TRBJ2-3	CASSRGGSTSTDTQYF	TGCGCCAGCAGTCGGGGGGGGAGCACTAGCACAGATACGCAGTATTTT
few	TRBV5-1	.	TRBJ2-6	CASSLDGQANVLTF	TGCGCCAGCAGCTTGGATGGCCAGGCCAACGTCCTGACTTTC
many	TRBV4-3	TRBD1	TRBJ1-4	CASSQGDRGEKLFF	TGCGCCAGCAGCCAAGGGGACAGGGGTGAAAAACTGTTTTTT
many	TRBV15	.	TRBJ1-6	CATATGNPPLHF	TGTGCCACAGCGACGGGGAATCCACCCCTCCACTTT
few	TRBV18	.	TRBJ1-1	CASSPLSGGTEAFF	TGTGCCAGCTCACCACTCTCGGGCGGCACTGAAGCTTTCTTT
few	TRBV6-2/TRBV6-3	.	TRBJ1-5	CASNKGPNQPQHF	TGTGCCAGCAATAAGGGGCCCAATCAGCCCCAGCATTTT
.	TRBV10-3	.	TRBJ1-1	CAIRIQGNTEAFF	TGTGCCATCAGAATACAGGGGAACACTGAAGCTTTCTTT
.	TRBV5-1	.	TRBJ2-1	CASSIGTMGNEQFF	TGCGCCAGCAGCATCGGGACGATGGGGAATGAGCAGTTCTTC
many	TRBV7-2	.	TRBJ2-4	CASAPSAAKNIQYF	TGTGCCAGCGCACCATCGGCGGCCAAAAACATTCAGTACTTC
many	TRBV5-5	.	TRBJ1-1	CASSFEDTEAFF	TGTGCCAGCAGCTTTGAGGACACTGAAGCTTTCTTT
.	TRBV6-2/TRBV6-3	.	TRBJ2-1	CASSYSSPNEQFF	TGTGCCAGCAGTTACTCTTCTCCAAATGAGCAGTTCTTC
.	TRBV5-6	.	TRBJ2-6	CASSLGAGSNVLTF	TGTGCCAGCAGCTTGGGCGCGGGGTCCAACGTCCTGACTTTC
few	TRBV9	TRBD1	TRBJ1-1	CASSGDLTGGRTEAFF	TGTGCCAGCAGCGGGGATTTGACAGGGGGCAGAACTGAAGCTTTCTTT
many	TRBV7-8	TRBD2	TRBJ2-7	CASSLNSGLGYEQYF	TGTGCCAGCAGCTTAAACTCGGGACTAGGCTACGAGCAGTACTTC
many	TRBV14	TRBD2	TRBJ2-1	CASSQRTSGYNEQFF	TGTGCCAGCAGCCAGCGGACTAGCGGCTACAATGAGCAGTTCTTC
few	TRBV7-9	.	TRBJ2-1	CASSLATGRTSSYNEQFF	TGTGCCAGCAGCTTAGCGACGGGAAGAACAAGCTCCTACAATGAGCAGTTCTTC
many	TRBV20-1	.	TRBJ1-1	CSVSSIQSLGGVNTEAFF	TGCAGCGTAAGTTCCATTCAAAGCCTCGGAGGGGTGAACACTGAAGCTTTCTTT
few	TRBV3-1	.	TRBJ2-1	CASSPPGRDNEQFF	TGTGCCAGCAGCCCCCCGGGAAGGGACAATGAGCAGTTCTTC
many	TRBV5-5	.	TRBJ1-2	CASSLVTRNYGYTF	TGTGCCAGCAGCTTGGTGACCAGGAACTATGGCTACACCTTC
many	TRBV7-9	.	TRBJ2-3	CASSLVDVAWDTQYF	TGTGCCAGCAGCTTAGTCGACGTTGCTTGGGATACGCAGTATTTT
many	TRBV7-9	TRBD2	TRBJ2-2	CASSAGRSGGPFGELFF	TGTGCCAGCAGCGCCGGCCGGTCGGGGGGGCCTTTCGGGGAGCTGTTTTTT
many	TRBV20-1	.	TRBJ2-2	CSAKQATNTGELFF	TGCAGTGCTAAACAGGCAACGAACACCGGGGAGCTGTTTTTT
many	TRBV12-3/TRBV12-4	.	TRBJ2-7	CASTLGGRSEQYF	TGTGCCAGCACCCTCGGGGGTCGTTCCGAGCAGTACTTC
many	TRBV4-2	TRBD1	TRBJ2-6	CASSQGSGTGYSGANVLTF	TGTGCCAGCAGCCAAGGCTCGGGGACAGGATACTCTGGGGCCAACGTCCTGACTTTC
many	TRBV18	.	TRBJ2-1	CASSPAAGVGEQFF	TGTGCCAGCTCACCAGCGGCAGGGGTCGGTGAGCAGTTCTTC
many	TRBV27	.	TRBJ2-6	CASSHYTTGANVLTF	TGTGCCAGCAGCCATTACACTACTGGGGCCAACGTCCTGACTTTC
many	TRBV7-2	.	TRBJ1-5	CASSPAGGTRQPQHF	TGTGCCAGCAGCCCAGCGGGCGGGACCCGGCAGCCCCAGCATTTT
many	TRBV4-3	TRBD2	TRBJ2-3	CASSQHGLAARPSTDTQYF	TGCGCCAGCAGCCAACACGGACTAGCTGCCCGACCTAGCACAGATACGCAGTATTTT
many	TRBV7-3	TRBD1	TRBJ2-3	CASSGTGGSDTQYF	TGTGCCAGCAGCGGGACAGGGGGCTCAGATACGCAGTATTTT
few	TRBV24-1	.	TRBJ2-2	CATSRGKNTGELFF	TGTGCCACCAGCCGGGGGAAGAACACCGGGGAGCTGTTTTTT
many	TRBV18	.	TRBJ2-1	CASSPGRQSYNEQFF	TGTGCCAGCTCACCAGGCAGGCAGTCCTACAATGAGCAGTTCTTC
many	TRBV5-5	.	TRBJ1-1	CASSLVRGIGAAEAFF	TGTGCCAGCAGCTTGGTTAGGGGAATCGGTGCCGCTGAAGCTTTCTTT
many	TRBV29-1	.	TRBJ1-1	CSVERQLNTEAFF	TGCAGCGTTGAAAGGCAGTTGAACACTGAAGCTTTCTTT
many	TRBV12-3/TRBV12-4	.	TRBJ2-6	CASSLGAGANVLTF	TGTGCCAGCAGCCTAGGTGCTGGGGCCAACGTCCTGACTTTC
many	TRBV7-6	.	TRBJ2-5	CASSSRIWGTQETQYF	TGTGCCAGCAGCTCCCGGATCTGGGGCACACAAGAGACCCAGTACTTC
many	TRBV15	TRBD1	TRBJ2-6	CATSRDRPSGANVLTF	TGTGCCACCAGTCGGGACAGGCCCTCTGGGGCCAACGTCCTGACTTTC
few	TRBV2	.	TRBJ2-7	CASRGDEQYF	TGTGCCAGCAGGGGGGACGAGCAGTACTTC
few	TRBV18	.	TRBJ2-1	CASSPPAGSSYNEQFF	TGTGCCAGCTCACCACCGGCAGGGTCCTCCTACAATGAGCAGTTCTTC
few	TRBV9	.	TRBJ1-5	CASSAWGDHQPQHF	TGTGCCAGCAGCGCGTGGGGGGACCATCAGCCCCAGCATTTT
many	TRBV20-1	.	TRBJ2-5	CSAFLGTTQETQYF	TGCAGTGCTTTCCTAGGGACGACGCAAGAGACCCAGTACTTC
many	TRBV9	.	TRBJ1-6	CASSVARALSPLHF	TGTGCCAGCAGCGTGGCAAGGGCCCTTTCACCCCTCCACTTT
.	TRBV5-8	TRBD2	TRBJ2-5	CASSWGGGTQETQYF	TGTGCCAGCAGCTGGGGGGGGGGGACCCAAGAGACCCAGTACTTC
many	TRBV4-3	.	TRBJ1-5	CASSQDGITGNQPQHF	TGCGCCAGCAGCCAAGACGGGATAACAGGGAATCAGCCCCAGCATTTT
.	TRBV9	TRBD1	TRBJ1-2	CARRRRGPGYTF	TGTGCCAGAAGGAGGAGGGGGCCTGGCTACACCTTC
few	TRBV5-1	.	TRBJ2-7	CASSTTPGTLGHEQYF	TGCGCCAGCAGCACGACACCCGGGACCCTAGGTCACGAGCAGTACTTC
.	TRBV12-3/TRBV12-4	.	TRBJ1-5	CASCYSSNQPQHF	TGTGCCAGCTGTTACAGTAGCAATCAGCCCCAGCATTTT